The entry below describes one T cell receptor (beta chain). Antigen unknown. Profiled with immunoSEQ multiplex PCR; TCRdb holds only in-frame clones, not every one. The sample has 150,000 to 200,000 clones; 94% are singletons. These data are taken from a study of T cell responses to AZD1222 COVID-19 vaccine. General study findings and limits: Most donors were white British and more were female, and clonal diversity was possibly underestimated. Researchers took repertoire samples only after the peak T cell response had come.

The V end lost 5 bases, the J end lost 7 bases, and 14 bases lay between the germline ends. The germline V gene has CDR1 SGHAT and CDR2 FQNNGV. The CDR3 runs 14 residues. The starting material was peripheral blood, obtained on day 0 of AZD1222 vaccination. This receptor was identified in an adult in good health. The chain links TRBV11-2 to TRBJ1-4; the D gene is possibly TRBD1 (5 bases). The DNA of the CDR3 is TGTGCCAGCAGCCCCCGAAACGGGGGTGAAAAACTGTTTTTT. Translation: CASSPRNGGEKLFF.